This TCR beta chain was obtained from a study of identifying expanded T cells in peripheral blood. No infections or other immune events were documented during collection. This clone came up a few times. The target antigen is unknown. Assay: immunoSEQ multiplex PCR; the TCRdb copy retains only in-frame clones and omits some. The sample holds 75,000 to 90,000 clones, roughly 81% seen once. The study's findings and limits: Variance in clone template counts between roughly two-week samples significantly increased with total template count across all healthy donors. About 1.2 clones differed between technical replicates, versus approximately 16 and 20 over time.

CDR3 length: 14 residues. The gene calls are TRBV21-1 and TRBJ2-2; the table's D gene call, TRBD1, was not cross checked with the DNA. TRBV21-1 is given as a pseudogene. Sequenced input: blood. The clonotype originates from a person aged 18 to 70 in good health. The CDR3 spells CASSKRRGTGELFF. The CDR3 region has the DNA TGTGCCAGCAGCAAGCGCAGGGGTACCGGGGAGCTGTTTTTT.